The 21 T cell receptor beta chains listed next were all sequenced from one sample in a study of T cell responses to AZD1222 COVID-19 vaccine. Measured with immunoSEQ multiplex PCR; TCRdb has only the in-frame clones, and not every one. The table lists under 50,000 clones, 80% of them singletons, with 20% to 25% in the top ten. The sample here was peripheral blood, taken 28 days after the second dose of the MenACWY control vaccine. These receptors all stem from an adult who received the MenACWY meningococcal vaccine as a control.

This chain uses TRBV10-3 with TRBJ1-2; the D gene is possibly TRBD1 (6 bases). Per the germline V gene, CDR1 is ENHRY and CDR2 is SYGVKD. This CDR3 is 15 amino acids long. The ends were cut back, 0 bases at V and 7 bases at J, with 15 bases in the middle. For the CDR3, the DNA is TGTGCCATCAGTGAGTCGACTCCGGGGGCCGGTGGCTACACCTTC. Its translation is CAISESTPGAGGYTF.

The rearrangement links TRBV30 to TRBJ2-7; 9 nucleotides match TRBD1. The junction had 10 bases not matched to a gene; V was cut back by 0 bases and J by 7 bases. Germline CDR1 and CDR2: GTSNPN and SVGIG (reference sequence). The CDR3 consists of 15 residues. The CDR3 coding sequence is TGTGCCTGGAGTGTAAGGGACAGGGACTACGGGGAGCAGTACGTC. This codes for CAWSVRDRDYGEQYV.

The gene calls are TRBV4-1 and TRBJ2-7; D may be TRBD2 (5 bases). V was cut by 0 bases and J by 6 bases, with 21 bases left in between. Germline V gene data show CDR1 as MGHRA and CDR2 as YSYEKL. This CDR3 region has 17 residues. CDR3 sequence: CASSQDRSRTPPTEQYF. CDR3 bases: TGCGCCAGCAGCCAAGATAGGTCTCGGACTCCTCCTACCGAGCAGTACTTC.

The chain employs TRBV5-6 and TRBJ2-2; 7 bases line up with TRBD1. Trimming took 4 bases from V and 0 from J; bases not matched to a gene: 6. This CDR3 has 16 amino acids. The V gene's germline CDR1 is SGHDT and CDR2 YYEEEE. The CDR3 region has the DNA TGTGCCAGCAGCCGGGACAGACGCGCGAACACCGGGGAGCTGTTTTTT. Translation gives CASSRDRRANTGELFF. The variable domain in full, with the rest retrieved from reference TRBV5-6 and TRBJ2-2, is DAGVTQSPTHLIKTRGQQVTLRCSPKSGHDTVSWYQQALGQGPQFIFQYYEEEERQRGNFPDRFSGHQFPNYSSELNVNALLLGDSALYLCASSRDRRANTGELFFGEGSRLTVL.

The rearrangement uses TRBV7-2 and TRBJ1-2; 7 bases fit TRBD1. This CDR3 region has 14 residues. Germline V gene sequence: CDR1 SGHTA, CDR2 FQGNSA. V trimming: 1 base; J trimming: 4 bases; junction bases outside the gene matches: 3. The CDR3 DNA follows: TGTGCCAGCAGCTTAGAGGGGGCACCCTATGGCTACACCTTC. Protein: CASSLEGAPYGYTF.

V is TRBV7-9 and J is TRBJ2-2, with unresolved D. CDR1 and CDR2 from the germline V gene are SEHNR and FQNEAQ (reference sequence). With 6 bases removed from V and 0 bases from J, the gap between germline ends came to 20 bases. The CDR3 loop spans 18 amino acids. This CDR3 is CASRTGRSARTNTGELFF. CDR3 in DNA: TGTGCCAGCAGGACCGGGCGCTCAGCACGGACGAACACCGGGGAGCTGTTTTTT. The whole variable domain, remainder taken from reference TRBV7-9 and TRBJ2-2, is DTGVSQNPRHKITKRGQNVTFRCDPISEHNRLYWYRQTLGQGPEFLTYFQNEAQLEKSRLLSDRFSAERPKGSFSTLEIQRTEQGDSAMYLCASRTGRSARTNTGELFFGEGSRLTVL.

In DNA, the CDR3 is TGTGCCAGCAGCAAAAGGGGAATCGATGAGCAGTTCTTC. Translating it yields CASSKRGIDEQFF. This chain joins TRBV21-1 and TRBJ2-1; the DNA was not compared with TRBD1, the D call given in the table. TRBV21-1 is shown as a pseudogene. The CDR3 spans 13 residues.

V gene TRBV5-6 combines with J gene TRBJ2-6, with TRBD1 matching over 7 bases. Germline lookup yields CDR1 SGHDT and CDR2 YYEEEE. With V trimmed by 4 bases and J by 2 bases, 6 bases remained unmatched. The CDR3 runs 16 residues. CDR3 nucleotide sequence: TGTGCCAGCAGCCTTCCACAGGGGACTGGGGCCAACGTCCTGACTTTC. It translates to CASSLPQGTGANVLTF.

The CDR3 sequence: CAWSGGYMNTEAFF. CDR3 DNA sequence: TGTGCCTGGAGTGGCGGGTACATGAACACTGAAGCTTTCTTT. The genes are TRBV30 and TRBJ1-1; no clear D. CDR1 and CDR2 (germline): GTSNPN, SVGIG (reference sequence). The CDR3 consists of 14 residues. V was clipped by 1 base and J by 0 bases, with 9 bases between them. The full variable domain, in which reference TRBV30 and TRBJ1-1 provide the parts outside the CDR3, is SQTIHQWPATLVQPVGSPLSLECTVEGTSNPNLYWYRQAAGRGLQLLFYSVGIGQISSEVPQNLSASRPQDRQFILSSKKLLLSDSGFYLCAWSGGYMNTEAFFGQGTRLTVV.

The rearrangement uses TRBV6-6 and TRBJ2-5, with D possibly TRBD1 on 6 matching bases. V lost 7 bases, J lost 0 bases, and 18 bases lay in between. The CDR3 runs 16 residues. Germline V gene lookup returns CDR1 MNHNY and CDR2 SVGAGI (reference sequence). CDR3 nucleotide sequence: TGTGCCAGCACCGTGGGGACATCCAGGCACCAAGAGACCCAGTACTTC. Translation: CASTVGTSRHQETQYF.

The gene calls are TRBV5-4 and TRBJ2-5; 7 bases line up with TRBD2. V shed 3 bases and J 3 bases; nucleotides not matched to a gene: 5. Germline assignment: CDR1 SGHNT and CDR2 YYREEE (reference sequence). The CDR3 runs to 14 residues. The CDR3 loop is CASSSNGGKETQYF. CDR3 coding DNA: TGTGCCAGCAGCTCCAACGGGGGGAAAGAGACCCAGTACTTC. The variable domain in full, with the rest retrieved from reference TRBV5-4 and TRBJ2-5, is ETGVTQSPTHLIKTRGQQVTLRCSSQSGHNTVSWYQQALGQGPQFIFQYYREEENGRGNFPPRFSGLQFPNYSSELNVNALELDDSALYLCASSSNGGKETQYFGPGTRLLVL.

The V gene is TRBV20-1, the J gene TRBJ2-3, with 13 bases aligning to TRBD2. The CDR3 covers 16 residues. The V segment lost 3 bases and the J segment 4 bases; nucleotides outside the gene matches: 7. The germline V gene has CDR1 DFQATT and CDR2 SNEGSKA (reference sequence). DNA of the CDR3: TGCAGTGCTAGTAAAACTAGCGGGAGGGCGGCAGATACGCAGTATTTT. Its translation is CSASKTSGRAADTQYF.

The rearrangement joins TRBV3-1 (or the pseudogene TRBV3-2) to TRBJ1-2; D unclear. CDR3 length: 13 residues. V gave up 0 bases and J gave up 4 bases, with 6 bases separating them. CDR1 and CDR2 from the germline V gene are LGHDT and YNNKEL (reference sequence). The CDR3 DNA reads TGTGCCAGCAGCCAAGAAGTAGCCTATGGCTACACCTTC. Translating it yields CASSQEVAYGYTF.

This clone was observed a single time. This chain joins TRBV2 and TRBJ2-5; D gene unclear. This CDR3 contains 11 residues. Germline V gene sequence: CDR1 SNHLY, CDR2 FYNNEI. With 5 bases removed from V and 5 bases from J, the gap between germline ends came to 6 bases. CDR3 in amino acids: CASSPRETQYF. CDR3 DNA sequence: TGTGCCAGCAGTCCTAGGGAGACCCAGTACTTC.

The CDR3 spells CASRLVARDRGAWRNQPQHF. The CDR3 nucleotides are TGTGCAAGTCGCTTAGTGGCGAGGGACAGGGGTGCTTGGCGCAATCAGCCCCAGCATTTT. The chain employs TRBV12-2 and TRBJ1-5; TRBD1 is the table's D call and was not checked against the DNA. TRBV12-2 is assigned pseudogene status. The CDR3 consists of 20 residues.

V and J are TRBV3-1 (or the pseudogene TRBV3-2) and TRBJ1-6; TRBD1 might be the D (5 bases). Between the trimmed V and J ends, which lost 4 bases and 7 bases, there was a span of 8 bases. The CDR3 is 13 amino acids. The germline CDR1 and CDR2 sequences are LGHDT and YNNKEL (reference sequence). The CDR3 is CASSPGPNSPLHF. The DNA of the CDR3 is TGTGCCAGCAGCCCGGGGCCCAATTCACCCCTCCACTTT.

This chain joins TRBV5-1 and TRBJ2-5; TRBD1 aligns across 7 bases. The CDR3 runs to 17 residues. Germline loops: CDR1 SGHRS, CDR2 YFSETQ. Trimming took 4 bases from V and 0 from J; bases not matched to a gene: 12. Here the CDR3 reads CASSPTGSQIDQETQYF. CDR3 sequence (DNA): TGCGCCAGCAGCCCGACAGGGTCCCAAATCGACCAAGAGACCCAGTACTTC.

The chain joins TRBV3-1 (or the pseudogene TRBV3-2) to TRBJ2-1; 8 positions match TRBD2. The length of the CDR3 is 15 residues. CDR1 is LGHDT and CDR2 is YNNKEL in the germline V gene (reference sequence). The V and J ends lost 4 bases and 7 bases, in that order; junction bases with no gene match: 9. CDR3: CASSPPAGAGNEQFF. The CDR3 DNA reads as TGTGCCAGCAGCCCGCCAGCGGGGGCCGGGAATGAGCAGTTCTTC.

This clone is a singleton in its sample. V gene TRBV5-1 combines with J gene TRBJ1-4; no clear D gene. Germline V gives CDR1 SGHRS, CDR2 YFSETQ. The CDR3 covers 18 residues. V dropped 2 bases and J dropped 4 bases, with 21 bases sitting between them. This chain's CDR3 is CASSFGIMSIRDNEKLFF. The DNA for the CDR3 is TGCGCCAGCAGCTTTGGAATCATGTCGATCAGAGATAATGAAAAACTGTTTTTT.

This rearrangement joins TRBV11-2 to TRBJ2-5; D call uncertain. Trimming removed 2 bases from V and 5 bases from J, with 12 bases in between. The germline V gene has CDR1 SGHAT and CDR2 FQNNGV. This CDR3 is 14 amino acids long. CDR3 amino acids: CASSLTPIGETQYF. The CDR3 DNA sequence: TGTGCCAGCAGCTTAACCCCGATCGGGGAGACCCAGTACTTC.

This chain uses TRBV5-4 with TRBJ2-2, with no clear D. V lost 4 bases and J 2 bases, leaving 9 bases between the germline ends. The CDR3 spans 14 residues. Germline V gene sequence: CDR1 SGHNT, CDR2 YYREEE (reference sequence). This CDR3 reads CASSPEPNTGELFF. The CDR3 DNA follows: TGTGCCAGCAGCCCTGAGCCTAACACCGGGGAGCTGTTTTTT. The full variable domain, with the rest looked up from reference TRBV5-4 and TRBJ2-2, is ETGVTQSPTHLIKTRGQQVTLRCSSQSGHNTVSWYQQALGQGPQFIFQYYREEENGRGNFPPRFSGLQFPNYSSELNVNALELDDSALYLCASSPEPNTGELFFGEGSRLTVL.